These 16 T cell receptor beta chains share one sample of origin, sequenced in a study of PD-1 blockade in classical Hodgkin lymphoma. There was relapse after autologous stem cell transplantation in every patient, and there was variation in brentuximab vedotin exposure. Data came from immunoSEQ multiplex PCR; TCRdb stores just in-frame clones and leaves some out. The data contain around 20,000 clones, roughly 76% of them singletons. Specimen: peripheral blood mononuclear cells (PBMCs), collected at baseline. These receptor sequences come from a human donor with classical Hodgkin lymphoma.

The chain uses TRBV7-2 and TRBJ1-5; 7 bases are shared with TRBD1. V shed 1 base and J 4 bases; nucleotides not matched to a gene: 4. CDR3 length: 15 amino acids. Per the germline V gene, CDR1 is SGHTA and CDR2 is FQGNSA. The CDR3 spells CASSLDRGHNQPQHF. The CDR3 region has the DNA TGTGCCAGCAGCTTAGACAGGGGACATAATCAGCCCCAGCATTTT.

The CDR3 nucleotides are TGTGCCAGCAGACGATCAGCGGAGTCAACAGATACGCAGTATTTT. Its translation is CASRRSAESTDTQYF. The rearrangement joins TRBV6-5 to TRBJ2-3, with D possibly being TRBD2 (5 bases). The CDR3 consists of 15 residues. Germline-derived CDR1 and CDR2 are MNHEY and SVGAGI. Between the trimmed V and J ends, which lost 6 bases and 3 bases, there was a span of 16 bases.

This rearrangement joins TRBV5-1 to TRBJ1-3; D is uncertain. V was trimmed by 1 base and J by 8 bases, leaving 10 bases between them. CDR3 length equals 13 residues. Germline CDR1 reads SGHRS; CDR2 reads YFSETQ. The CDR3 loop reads CASSLMPRDTIYF. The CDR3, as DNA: TGCGCCAGCAGCTTGATGCCAAGGGACACCATATATTTT.

The CDR3 DNA sequence: TGCGCCAGCAGCCAGCCTACTTCGGGACTCCCCGGGGAGGATACGCAGTATTTT. Its translation: CASSQPTSGLPGEDTQYF. V and J are TRBV4-1 and TRBJ2-3; a possible D gene is TRBD2 (6 bases). The CDR3 has 18 amino acids. Trimming shortened V by 3 bases and J by 6 bases, and 25 bases separated the two germline ends. CDR1 is MGHRA and CDR2 is YSYEKL in the germline V gene.

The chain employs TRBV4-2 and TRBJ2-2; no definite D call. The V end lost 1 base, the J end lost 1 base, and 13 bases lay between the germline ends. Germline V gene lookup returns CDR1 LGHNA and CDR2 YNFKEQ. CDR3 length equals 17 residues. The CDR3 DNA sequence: TGTGCCAGCAGCCAAGGCCTGCGCGAGCTGAACACCGGGGAGCTGTTTTTT. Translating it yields CASSQGLRELNTGELFF.

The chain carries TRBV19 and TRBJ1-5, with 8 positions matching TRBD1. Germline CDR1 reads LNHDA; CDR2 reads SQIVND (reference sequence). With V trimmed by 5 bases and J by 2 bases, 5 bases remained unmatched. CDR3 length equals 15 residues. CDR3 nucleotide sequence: TGTGCCAGTAGTCCAGGGGGCGCGGGCAATCAGCCCCAGCATTTT. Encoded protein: CASSPGGAGNQPQHF.

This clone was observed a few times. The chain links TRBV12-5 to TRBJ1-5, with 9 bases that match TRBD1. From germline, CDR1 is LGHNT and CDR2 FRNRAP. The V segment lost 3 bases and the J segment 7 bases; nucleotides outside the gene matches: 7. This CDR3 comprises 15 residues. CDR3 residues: CASGFRTGVDQPQHF. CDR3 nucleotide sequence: TGTGCTAGTGGTTTCCGGACAGGGGTTGACCAGCCCCAGCATTTT.

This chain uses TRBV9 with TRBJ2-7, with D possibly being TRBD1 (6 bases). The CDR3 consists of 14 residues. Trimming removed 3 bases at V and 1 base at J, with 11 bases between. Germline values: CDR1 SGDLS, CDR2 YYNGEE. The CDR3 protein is CASSAQGFSYEQYF. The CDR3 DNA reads TGTGCCAGCAGCGCACAGGGTTTTTCCTACGAGCAGTACTTC.

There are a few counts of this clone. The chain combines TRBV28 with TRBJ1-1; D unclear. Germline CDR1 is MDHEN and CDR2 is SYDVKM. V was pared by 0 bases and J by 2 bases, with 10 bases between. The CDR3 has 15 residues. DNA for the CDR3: TGTGCCAGCAGTTTATGGGCAGGATCTAACACTGAAGCTTTCTTT. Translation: CASSLWAGSNTEAFF.

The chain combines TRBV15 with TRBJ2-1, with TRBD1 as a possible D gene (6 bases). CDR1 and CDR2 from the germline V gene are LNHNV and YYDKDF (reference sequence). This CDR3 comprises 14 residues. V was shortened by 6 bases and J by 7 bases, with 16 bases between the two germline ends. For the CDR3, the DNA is TGTGCCACCAGGGGAGTAGGGGGTGAAAATGAGCAGTTCTTC. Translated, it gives CATRGVGGENEQFF.

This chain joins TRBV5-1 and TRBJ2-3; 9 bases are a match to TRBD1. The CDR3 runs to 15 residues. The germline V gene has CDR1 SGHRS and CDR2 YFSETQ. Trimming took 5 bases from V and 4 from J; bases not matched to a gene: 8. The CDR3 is CASRTGTGPADTQYF. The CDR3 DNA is TGCGCCAGCAGGACCGGGACAGGGCCAGCAGATACGCAGTATTTT. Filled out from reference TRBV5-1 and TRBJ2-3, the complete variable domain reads KAGVTQTPRYLIKTRGQQVTLSCSPISGHRSVSWYQQTPGQGLQFLFEYFSETQRNKGNFPGRFSGRQFSNSRSEMNVSTLELGDSALYLCASRTGTGPADTQYFGPGTRLTVL.

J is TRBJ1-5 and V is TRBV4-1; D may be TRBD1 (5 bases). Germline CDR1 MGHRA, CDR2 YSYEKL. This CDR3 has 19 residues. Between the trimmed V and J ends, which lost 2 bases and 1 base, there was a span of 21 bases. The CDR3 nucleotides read TGCGCCAGCAGCCAAAGAGGGACCGAAGAAACGGGAAGCAATCAGCCCCAGCATTTT. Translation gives CASSQRGTEETGSNQPQHF.

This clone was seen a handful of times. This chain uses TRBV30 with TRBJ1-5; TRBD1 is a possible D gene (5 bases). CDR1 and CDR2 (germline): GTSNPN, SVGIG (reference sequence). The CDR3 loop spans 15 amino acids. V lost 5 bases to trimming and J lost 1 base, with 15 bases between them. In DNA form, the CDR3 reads TGTGCCTGGGGGGCCCCAGGGAAGAGCAATCAGCCCCAGCATTTT. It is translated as CAWGAPGKSNQPQHF.

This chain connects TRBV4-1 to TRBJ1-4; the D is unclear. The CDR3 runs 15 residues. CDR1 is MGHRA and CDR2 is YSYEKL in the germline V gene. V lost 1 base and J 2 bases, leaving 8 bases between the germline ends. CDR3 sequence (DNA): TGCGCCAGCAGCCAAGCGATGAGGACTAATGAAAAACTGTTTTTT. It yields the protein CASSQAMRTNEKLFF.

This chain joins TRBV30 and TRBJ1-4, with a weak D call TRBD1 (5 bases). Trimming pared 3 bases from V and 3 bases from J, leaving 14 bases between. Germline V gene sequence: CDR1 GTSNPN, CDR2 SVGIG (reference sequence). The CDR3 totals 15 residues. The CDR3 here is CAWSEPDIPNEKLFF. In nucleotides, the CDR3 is TGTGCCTGGAGCGAGCCGGACATTCCTAATGAAAAACTGTTTTTT.

The CDR3 bases are TGTGCCAGCAGTTTAGGGGGACTGAACACTGAAGCTTTCTTT. Residues: CASSLGGLNTEAFF. The V call is TRBV28, the J call TRBJ1-1, with D possibly being TRBD1 (5 bases). The CDR3 extends over 14 amino acids. CDR1 is MDHEN and CDR2 is SYDVKM in the germline V gene. V was trimmed by 2 bases and J by 0 bases, leaving 7 bases between them.